This T cell receptor beta chain was obtained from a study of T cell responses to AZD1222 COVID-19 vaccine. Here immunoSEQ multiplex PCR was the method, and the copy in TCRdb shows in-frame clones only, minus some. The table records just over 15,000 clones, roughly 90% of them present only once. Comment on this clone: The antigen remains unidentified.

V dropped 2 bases and J dropped 4; count of bases not matched to a gene: 8. Looked up from germline, CDR1 is SGHTA and CDR2 is FQGTGA. The CDR3 has 16 residues. Points from the study as a whole: Recipients of AZD1222 seropositive at baseline numbered only 6 or 7.

The rearrangement joins TRBV7-3 to TRBJ2-1, with 7 bases that match TRBD2. This clonotype was sampled from an adult who received the AZD1222 COVID-19 vaccine. The source material was peripheral blood, sampled 28 days after the second AZD1222 dose. The CDR3 is CASSLGGDHGYNEQFF. The DNA of the CDR3 is TGTGCCAGCAGCTTAGGGGGGGACCATGGATACAATGAGCAGTTCTTC.